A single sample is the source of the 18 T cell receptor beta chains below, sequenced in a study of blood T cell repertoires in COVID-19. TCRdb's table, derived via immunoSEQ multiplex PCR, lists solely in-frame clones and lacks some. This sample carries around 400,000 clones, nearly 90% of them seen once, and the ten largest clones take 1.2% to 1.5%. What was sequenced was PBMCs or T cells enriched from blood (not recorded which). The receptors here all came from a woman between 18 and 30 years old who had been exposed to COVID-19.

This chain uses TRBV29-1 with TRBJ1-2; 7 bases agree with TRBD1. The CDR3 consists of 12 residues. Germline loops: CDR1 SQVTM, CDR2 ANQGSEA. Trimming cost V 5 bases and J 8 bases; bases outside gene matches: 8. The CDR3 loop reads CSVRKRTGGYTF. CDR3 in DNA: TGCAGCGTTCGTAAAAGGACAGGCGGCTACACCTTC.

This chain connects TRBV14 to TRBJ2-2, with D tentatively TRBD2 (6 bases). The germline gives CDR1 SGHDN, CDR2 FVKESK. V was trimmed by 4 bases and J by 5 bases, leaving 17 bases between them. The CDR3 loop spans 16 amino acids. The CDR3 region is CASSLEWLAQTGELFF. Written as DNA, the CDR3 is TGTGCCAGCAGCCTGGAATGGCTAGCGCAAACCGGGGAGCTGTTTTTT.

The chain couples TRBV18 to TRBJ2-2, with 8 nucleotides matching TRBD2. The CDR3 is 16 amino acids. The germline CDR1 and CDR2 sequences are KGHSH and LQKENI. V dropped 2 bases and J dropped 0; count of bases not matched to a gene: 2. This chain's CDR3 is CASSPRTSSNTGELFF. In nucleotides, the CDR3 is TGTGCCAGCTCACCAAGGACTAGCTCGAACACCGGGGAGCTGTTTTTT.

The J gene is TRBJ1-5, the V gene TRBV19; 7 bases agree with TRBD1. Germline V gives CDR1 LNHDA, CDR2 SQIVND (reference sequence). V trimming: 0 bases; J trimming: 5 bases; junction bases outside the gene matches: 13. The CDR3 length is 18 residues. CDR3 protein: CASSIDRGPKVPYQPQHF. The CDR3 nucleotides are TGTGCCAGTAGTATAGATAGGGGGCCGAAGGTTCCTTATCAGCCCCAGCATTTT.

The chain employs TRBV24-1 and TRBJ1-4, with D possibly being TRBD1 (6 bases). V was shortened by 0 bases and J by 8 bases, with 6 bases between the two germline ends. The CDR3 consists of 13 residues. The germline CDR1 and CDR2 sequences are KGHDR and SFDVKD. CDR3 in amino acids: CATSDLGGEKLFF. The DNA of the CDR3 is TGTGCCACCAGTGATTTGGGGGGCGAAAAACTGTTTTTT.

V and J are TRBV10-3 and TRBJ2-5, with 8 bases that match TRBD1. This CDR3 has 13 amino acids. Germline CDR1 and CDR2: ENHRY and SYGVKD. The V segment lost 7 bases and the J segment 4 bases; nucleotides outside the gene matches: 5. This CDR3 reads CAIMQGARETQYF. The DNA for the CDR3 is TGTGCCATCATGCAGGGGGCCAGAGAGACCCAGTACTTC.

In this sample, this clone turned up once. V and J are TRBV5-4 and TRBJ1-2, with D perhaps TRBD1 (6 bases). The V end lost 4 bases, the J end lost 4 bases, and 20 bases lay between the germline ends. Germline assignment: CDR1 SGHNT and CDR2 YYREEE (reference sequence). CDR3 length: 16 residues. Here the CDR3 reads CASSRNNPTGVYGYTF. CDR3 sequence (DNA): TGTGCCAGCAGCCGAAACAACCCGACAGGTGTCTATGGCTACACCTTC.

The CDR3 DNA follows: TGTGCCAGCAGCGTCAGCAGCCTAGAGGGCGCTGAGCAGTTCTTC. Translation gives CASSVSSLEGAEQFF. The rearrangement links TRBV7-3 to TRBJ2-1, with TRBD2 as a possible D gene (5 bases). The CDR3 has 15 residues. V was pared by 5 bases and J by 9 bases, with 20 bases between. Per germline, CDR1 SGHTA and CDR2 FQGTGA.

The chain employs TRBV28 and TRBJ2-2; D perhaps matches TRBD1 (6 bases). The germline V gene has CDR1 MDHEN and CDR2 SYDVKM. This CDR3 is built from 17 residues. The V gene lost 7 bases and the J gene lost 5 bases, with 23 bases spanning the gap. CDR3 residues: CASTPGRGLSKTGELFF. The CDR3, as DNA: TGTGCCAGCACCCCGGGCAGGGGTCTTTCAAAAACCGGGGAGCTGTTTTTT.

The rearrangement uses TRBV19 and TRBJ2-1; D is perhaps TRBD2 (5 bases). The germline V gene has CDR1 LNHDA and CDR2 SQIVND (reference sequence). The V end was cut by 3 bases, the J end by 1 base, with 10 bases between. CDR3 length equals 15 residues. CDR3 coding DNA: TGTGCCAGTAGTATTGTCGGGGTTTCCTACAATGAGCAGTTCTTC. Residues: CASSIVGVSYNEQFF. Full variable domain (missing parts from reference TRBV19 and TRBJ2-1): DGGITQSPKYLFRKEGQNVTLSCEQNLNHDAMYWYRQDPGQGLRLIYYSQIVNDFQKGDIAEGYSVSREKKESFPLTVTSAQKNPTAFYLCASSIVGVSYNEQFFGPGTRLTVL.

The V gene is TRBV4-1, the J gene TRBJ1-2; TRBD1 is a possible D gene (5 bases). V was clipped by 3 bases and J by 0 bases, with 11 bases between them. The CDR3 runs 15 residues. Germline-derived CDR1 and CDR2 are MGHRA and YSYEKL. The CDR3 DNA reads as TGCGCCAGCAGCCACCCACGGACATCTAACTATGGCTACACCTTC. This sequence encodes CASSHPRTSNYGYTF.

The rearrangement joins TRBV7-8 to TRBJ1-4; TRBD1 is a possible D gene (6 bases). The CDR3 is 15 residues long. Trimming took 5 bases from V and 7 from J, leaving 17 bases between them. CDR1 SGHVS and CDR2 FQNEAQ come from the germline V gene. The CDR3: CASSGTQGRGEKLFF. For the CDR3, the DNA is TGTGCCAGCAGCGGAACACAGGGAAGGGGTGAAAAACTGTTTTTT.

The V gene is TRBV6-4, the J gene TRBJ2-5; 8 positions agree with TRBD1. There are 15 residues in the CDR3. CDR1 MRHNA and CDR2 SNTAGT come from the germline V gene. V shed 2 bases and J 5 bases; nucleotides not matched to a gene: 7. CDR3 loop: CASSDPWTGWETQYF. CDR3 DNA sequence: TGTGCCAGCAGTGACCCCTGGACAGGGTGGGAGACCCAGTACTTC.

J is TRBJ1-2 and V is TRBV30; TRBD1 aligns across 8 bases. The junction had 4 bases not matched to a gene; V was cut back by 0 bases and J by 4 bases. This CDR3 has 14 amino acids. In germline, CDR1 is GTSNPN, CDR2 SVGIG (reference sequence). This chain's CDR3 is CAWSVPGGAYGYTF. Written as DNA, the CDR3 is TGTGCCTGGAGTGTACCAGGGGGCGCCTATGGCTACACCTTC.

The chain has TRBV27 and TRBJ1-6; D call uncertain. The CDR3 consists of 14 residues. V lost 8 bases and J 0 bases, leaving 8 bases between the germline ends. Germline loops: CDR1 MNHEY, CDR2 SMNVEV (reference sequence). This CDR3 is CASSGLSYNSPLHF. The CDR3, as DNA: TGTGCCAGCTCCGGACTCTCCTATAATTCACCCCTCCACTTT.

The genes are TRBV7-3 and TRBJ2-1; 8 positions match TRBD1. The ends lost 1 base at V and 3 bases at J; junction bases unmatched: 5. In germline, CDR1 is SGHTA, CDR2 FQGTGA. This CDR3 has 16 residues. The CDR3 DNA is TGTGCCAGCAGCTTAATACGGACAGGGAGCTACAATGAGCAGTTCTTC. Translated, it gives CASSLIRTGSYNEQFF.

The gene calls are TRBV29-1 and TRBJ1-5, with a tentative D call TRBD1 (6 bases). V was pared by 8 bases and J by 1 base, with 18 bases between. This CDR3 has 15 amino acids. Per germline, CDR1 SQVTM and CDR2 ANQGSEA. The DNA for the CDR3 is TGCAGCTCGAAGGACAGTTGTCGGAGCAATCAGCCCCAGCATTTT. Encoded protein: CSSKDSCRSNQPQHF.

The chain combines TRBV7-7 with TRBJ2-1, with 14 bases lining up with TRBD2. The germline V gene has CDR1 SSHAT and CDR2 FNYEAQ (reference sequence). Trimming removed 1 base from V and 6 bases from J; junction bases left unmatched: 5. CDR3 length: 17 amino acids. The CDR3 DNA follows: TGTGCCAGCAGCTTAGGAATGACTAGCGGGAGGGCCAATGAGCAGTTCTTC. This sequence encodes CASSLGMTSGRANEQFF.